What follows are 6 T cell receptor beta chains derived from one specimen sequenced in a study of blood T cell repertoires in COVID-19. Data came from immunoSEQ multiplex PCR; TCRdb stores just in-frame clones and leaves some out. This table has around 130,000 clones, approximately 84% appearing once. Sequencing was performed on peripheral blood. The receptors come from a woman between 55 and 75 years old with acute or convalescent COVID-19.

The rearrangement uses TRBV5-1 and TRBJ2-4; no clear D gene. The V gene's germline CDR1 is SGHRS and CDR2 YFSETQ. The CDR3 is 16 residues long. Deletions cut 0 bases from V and 3 bases from J, with 13 bases between. CDR3 residues: CASSLDGTTLKNIQYF. The CDR3 region has the DNA TGCGCCAGCAGCTTGGACGGTACCACCCTCAAAAACATTCAGTACTTC.

The chain employs TRBV2 and TRBJ2-1; 12 bases align to TRBD2. The CDR3 loop spans 16 amino acids. Trimming took 5 bases from V and 5 from J; bases not matched to a gene: 7. CDR1 and CDR2 (germline): SNHLY, FYNNEI. The CDR3, as DNA: TGTGCCAGCAGTAAGAGGACTAGCGGGGCCCACAATGAGCAGTTCTTC. Translation: CASSKRTSGAHNEQFF. Full variable domain (outside the CDR3, taken from reference TRBV2 and TRBJ2-1): EPEVTQTPSHQVTQMGQEVILRCVPISNHLYFYWYRQILGQKVEFLVSFYNNEISEKSEIFDDQFSVERPDGSNFTLKIRSTKLEDSAMYFCASSKRTSGAHNEQFFGPGTRLTVL.

This chain uses TRBV29-1 with TRBJ1-1; maybe TRBD1 (5 bases). The CDR3 contains 14 residues. The V gene lost 1 base and the J gene lost 1 base, with 10 bases spanning the gap. Germline assignment: CDR1 SQVTM and CDR2 ANQGSEA. The CDR3 here is CSVEVSGGNTEAFF. CDR3 bases: TGCAGCGTTGAAGTTTCCGGGGGGAACACTGAAGCTTTCTTT.

The genes are TRBV6-5 and TRBJ2-3; maybe TRBD1 (5 bases). There are 14 residues in the CDR3. V lost 5 bases and J 2 bases, leaving 11 bases between the germline ends. Germline V gene sequence: CDR1 MNHEY, CDR2 SVGAGI. The CDR3 sequence is CASSPRASTDTQYF. The CDR3 DNA reads as TGTGCCAGCAGTCCCAGGGCTTCCACAGATACGCAGTATTTT.

This clone was found once. The rearrangement links TRBV2 to TRBJ1-2, with D maybe TRBD1 (5 bases). Germline lookup yields CDR1 SNHLY and CDR2 FYNNEI. This CDR3 has 13 amino acids. V lost 4 bases to trimming and J lost 6 bases, with 12 bases between them. CDR3 protein: CASSAGPGNGYTF. The CDR3 bases are TGTGCCAGCAGTGCAGGTCCAGGGAATGGCTACACCTTC.

This chain uses TRBV5-6 with TRBJ1-1; the D gene is possibly TRBD1 (6 bases). V lost 2 bases to trimming and J lost 1 base, with 12 bases between them. The CDR3 consists of 15 residues. CDR1 is SGHDT and CDR2 is YYEEEE in the germline V gene. CDR3 sequence (DNA): TGTGCCAGCAGCTTAACACGACAGGAGAACACTGAAGCTTTCTTT. Amino acids: CASSLTRQENTEAFF. The full variable domain, rest sourced from reference TRBV5-6 and TRBJ1-1, is DAGVTQSPTHLIKTRGQQVTLRCSPKSGHDTVSWYQQALGQGPQFIFQYYEEEERQRGNFPDRFSGHQFPNYSSELNVNALLLGDSALYLCASSLTRQENTEAFFGQGTRLTVV.